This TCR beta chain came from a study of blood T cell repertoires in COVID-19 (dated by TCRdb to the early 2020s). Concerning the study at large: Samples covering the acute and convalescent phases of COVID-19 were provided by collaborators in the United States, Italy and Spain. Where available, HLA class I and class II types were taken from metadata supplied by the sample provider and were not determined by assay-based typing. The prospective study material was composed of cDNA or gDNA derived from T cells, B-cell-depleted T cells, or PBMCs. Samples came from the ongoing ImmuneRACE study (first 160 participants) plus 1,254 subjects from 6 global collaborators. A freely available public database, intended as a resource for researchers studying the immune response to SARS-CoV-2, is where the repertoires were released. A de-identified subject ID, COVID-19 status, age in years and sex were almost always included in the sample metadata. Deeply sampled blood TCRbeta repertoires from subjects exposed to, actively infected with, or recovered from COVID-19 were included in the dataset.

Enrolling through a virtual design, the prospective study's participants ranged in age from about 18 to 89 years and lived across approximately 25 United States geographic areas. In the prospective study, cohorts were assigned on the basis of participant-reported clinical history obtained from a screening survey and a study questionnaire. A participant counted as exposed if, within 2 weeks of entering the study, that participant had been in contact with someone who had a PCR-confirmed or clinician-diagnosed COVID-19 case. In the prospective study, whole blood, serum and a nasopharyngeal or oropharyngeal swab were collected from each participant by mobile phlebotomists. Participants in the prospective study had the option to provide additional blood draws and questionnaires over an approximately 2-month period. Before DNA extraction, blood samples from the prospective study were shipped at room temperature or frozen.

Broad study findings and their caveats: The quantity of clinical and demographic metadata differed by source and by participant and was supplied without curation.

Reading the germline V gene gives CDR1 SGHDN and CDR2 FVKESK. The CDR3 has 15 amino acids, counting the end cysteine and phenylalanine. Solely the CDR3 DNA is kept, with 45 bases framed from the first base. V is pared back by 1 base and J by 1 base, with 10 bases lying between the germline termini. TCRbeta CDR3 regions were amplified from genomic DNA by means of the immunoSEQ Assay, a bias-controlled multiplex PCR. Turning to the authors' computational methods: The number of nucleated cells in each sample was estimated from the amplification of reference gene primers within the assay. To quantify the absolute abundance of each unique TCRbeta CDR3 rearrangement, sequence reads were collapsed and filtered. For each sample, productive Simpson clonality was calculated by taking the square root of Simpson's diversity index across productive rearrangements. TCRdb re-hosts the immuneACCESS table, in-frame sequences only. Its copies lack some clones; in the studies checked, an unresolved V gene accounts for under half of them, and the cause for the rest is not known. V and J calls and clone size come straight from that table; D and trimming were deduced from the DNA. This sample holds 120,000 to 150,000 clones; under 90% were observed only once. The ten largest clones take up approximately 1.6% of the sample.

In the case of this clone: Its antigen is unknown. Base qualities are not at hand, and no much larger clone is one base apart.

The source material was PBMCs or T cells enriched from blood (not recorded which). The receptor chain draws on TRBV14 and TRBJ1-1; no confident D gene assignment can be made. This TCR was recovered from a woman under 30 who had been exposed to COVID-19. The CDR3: CASSQGGSRNTEAFF. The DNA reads TGTGCCAGCAGCCAAGGCGGCTCCCGGAACACTGAAGCTTTCTTT.